This T cell receptor beta chain emerged from a study of high-grade serous ovarian cancer treatment subgroups. Looked up from germline, CDR1 is LNHDA and CDR2 is SQIVND (reference sequence). J lost 0 bases, V lost 6 bases, and 7 bases had no gene match. CDR3 size: 16 residues. Method: immunoSEQ multiplex PCR; TCRdb's copy keeps in-frame clones and lacks some. The data contain 12,000 to 15,000 clones, less than 90% of them singletons. Tumor samples were taken before definitive surgery or chemotherapy. Sample: tumor tissue. The chain combines TRBV19 with TRBJ2-2; 7 nucleotides line up with TRBD2. This sequence originates from a human donor with high-grade serous ovarian cancer. The CDR3 loop is CASRVLAGANTGELFF. CDR3 in DNA: TGTGCCAGTAGGGTACTCGCGGGGGCGAACACCGGGGAGCTGTTTTTT. The complete variable domain, with remaining parts taken from reference TRBV19 and TRBJ2-2, reads DGGITQSPKYLFRKEGQNVTLSCEQNLNHDAMYWYRQDPGQGLRLIYYSQIVNDFQKGDIAEGYSVSREKKESFPLTVTSAQKNPTAFYLCASRVLAGANTGELFFGEGSRLTVL.